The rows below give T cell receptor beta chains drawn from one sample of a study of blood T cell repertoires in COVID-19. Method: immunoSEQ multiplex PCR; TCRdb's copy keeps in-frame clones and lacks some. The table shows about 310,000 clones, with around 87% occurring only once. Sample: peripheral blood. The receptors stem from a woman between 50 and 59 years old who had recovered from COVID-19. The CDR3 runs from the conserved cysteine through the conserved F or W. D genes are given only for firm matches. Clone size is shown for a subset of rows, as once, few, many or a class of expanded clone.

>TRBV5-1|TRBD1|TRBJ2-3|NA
TGCGCCAGCAGCCCCACAGGGGGGAGCACAGATACGCAGTATTTT
CASSPTGGSTDTQYF
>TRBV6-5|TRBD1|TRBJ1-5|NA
TGTGCCAGCAACCCAAGACAGGGGGCTAATCAGCCCCAGCATTTT
CASNPRQGANQPQHF
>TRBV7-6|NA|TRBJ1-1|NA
TGTGCCAGCAGCGCGCGGACACCTATGAACACTGAAGCTTTCTTT
CASSARTPMNTEAFF
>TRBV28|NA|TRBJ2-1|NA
TGTGCCAGCAGTTTTCGGAATGAGCAGTTCTTC
CASSFRNEQFF
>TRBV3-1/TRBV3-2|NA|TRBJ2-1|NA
TGTGCCAGCAGCCTCAATTTCGGGAGTTCCGGGGAGCAGTTCTTC
CASSLNFGSSGEQFF
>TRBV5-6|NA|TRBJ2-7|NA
TGTGCCAGCAGCTTGGGAGTCAGGGGTTACGAGCAGTACTTC
CASSLGVRGYEQYF
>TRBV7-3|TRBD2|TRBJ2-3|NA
TGTGCCAGCAGCGTTGGGCTAGCGGGGACTACAGATACGCAGTATTTT
CASSVGLAGTTDTQYF
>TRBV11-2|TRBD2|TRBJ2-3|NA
TGTGCCAACAGCTTGCTAGCGGGAGTACGAGATACGCAGTATTTT
CANSLLAGVRDTQYF
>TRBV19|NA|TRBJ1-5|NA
TGTGCCACCCGGGACTGGAATAGCAATCAGCCCCAGCATTTT
CATRDWNSNQPQHF
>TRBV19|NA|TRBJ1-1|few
TGTGCCAGTGAGGGCCTACAGGGAATCTCTGAAGCTTTCTTT
CASEGLQGISEAFF
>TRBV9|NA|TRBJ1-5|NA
TGTGCCAGCAGCGTTTGCAGGGGCACATATAGCAATCAGCCCCAGCATTTT
CASSVCRGTYSNQPQHF
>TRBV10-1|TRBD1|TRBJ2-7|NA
TGCGCCAGCAGCCCGGGACAGGCCCACGAGCAGTACTTC
CASSPGQAHEQYF
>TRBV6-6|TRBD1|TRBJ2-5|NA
TGTGCCAGCAGATCCACCGGGACAGTTAAAGAGACCCAGTACTTC
CASRSTGTVKETQYF
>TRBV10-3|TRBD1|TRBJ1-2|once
TGTGCCATCAGTGAAATCGGGACAGGGGATGGCTACACCTTC
CAISEIGTGDGYTF
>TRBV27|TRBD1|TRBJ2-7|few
TGTGCCAGCAGTTTAGCCGGGACAGATTCCTACGAGCAGTACTTC
CASSLAGTDSYEQYF
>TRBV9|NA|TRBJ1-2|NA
TGTGCCAGCAGCGTTTCCGGGACCCAGGGGGGCTACACCTTC
CASSVSGTQGGYTF
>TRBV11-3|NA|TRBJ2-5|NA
TGTGCCAGCAGCACGAGAACCGGGACAAGTGAGACCCAGTACTTC
CASSTRTGTSETQYF
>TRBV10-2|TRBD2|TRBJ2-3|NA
TGCGCCAGCAGTCCGGGACTAGCGGGGACAGATACGCAGTATTTT
CASSPGLAGTDTQYF
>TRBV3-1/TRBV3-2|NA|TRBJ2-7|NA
TGTGCCAGCAGCCTACTAGTTAGCTCCTACGAGCAGTACTTC
CASSLLVSSYEQYF
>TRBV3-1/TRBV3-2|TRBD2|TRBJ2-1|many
TGTGCCAGCAGCTCCCGGGCTAGCGGAGACAATGAGCAGTTCTTC
CASSSRASGDNEQFF
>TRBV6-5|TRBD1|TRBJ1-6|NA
TGTGCCAGCAGTTTACCGACAGGGCAATGGAATTCACCCCTCCACTTT
CASSLPTGQWNSPLHF
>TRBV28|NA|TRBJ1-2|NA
TGTGCCAGCGAGGAGGGGCCCTATGGCTACACCTTC
CASEEGPYGYTF
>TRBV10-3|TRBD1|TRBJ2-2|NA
TGTGCCATCAGTGAGTCGAGGGGGACAGGGGGCGCGATCGGGGAGCTGTTTTTT
CAISESRGTGGAIGELFF
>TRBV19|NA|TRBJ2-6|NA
TGTGCCAGTAGTAGTTACAACTCTGGGGCCAACGTCCTGACTTTC
CASSSYNSGANVLTF
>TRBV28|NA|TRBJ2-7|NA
TGTGCCAGCAGTTTAATGGACAGCCGCTACGAGCAGTACTTC
CASSLMDSRYEQYF
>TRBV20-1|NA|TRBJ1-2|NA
TGCAGTGCTAGAGATCCGCGTGGCTACACCTTC
CSARDPRGYTF
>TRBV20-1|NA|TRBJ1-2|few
TGCAGTGTCTCGGCTAACTATGGCTACACCTTC
CSVSANYGYTF
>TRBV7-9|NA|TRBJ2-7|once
TGTGCCAGCAGCTTATCTTCCTACGAGCAGTACTTC
CASSLSSYEQYF
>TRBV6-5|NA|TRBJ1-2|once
TGTGCCAGCACCCCCTCCTCGTTCGGGTATGGCTACACCTTC
CASTPSSFGYGYTF
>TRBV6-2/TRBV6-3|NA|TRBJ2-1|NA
TGTGCCAGCAGTTACGTATTCGGTAATGAGCAGTTCTTC
CASSYVFGNEQFF
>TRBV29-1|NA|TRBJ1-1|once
TGCAGCGTGGGGGGGCGGCTGAACACTGAAGCTTTCTTT
CSVGGRLNTEAFF
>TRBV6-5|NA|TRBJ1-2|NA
TGTGCCAGCAGTCCGCCAGCCGGGAACTATGGCTACACCTTC
CASSPPAGNYGYTF
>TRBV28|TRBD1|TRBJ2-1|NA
TGTGCCAGCAGTGAAGACAGGGGAACCTACAATGAGCAGTTCTTC
CASSEDRGTYNEQFF
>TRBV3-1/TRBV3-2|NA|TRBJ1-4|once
TGTGCCAGCAGCCAATCCTCGTCGGGGAATGAAAAACTGTTTTTT
CASSQSSSGNEKLFF
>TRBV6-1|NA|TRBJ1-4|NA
TGTGCCAGCAGTGCCGACACGAGAAGTGCAACTAATGAAAAACTGTTTTTT
CASSADTRSATNEKLFF
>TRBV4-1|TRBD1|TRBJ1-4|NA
TGCGCCAGCAGCCAAGGTATCTTCGGGACAGGCTTCCAAAAACTGTTTTTT
CASSQGIFGTGFQKLFF
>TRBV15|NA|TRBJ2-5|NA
TGTGCCACCAGCAGAGATCGGAGGTTCCAAGAGACCCAGTACTTC
CATSRDRRFQETQYF
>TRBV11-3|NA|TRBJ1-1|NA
TGTGCCAGCAGCTTAGAAGCGTCTACTGAAGCTTTCTTT
CASSLEASTEAFF
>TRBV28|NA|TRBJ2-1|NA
TGTGCCAGCAGGCAGGGTAGTAATGAGCAGTTCTTC
CASRQGSNEQFF
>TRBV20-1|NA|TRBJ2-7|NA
TGCAGCCCGGTCGGCGGGTACGAGCAGTACTTC
CSPVGGYEQYF
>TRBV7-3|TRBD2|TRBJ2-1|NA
TGTGCCAGCAGCTTGACCTTCGGACTAGCGGGAGACAATGAGCAGTTCTTC
CASSLTFGLAGDNEQFF
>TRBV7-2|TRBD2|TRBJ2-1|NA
TGTGCCAGCAGCTTTTCGGGACTAGAGCAGTTCTTC
CASSFSGLEQFF
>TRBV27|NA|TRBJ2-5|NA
TGTGCCAGCAGCCCCGGGGGGACCCAGTACTTC
CASSPGGTQYF
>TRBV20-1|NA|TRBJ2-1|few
TGCAGTGCTAGTATGGGGGGTGAGCAGTTCTTC
CSASMGGEQFF
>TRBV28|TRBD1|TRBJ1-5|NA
TGTGCCAGCAGTTCTGCCGGGACAGCGGTGGGTCAGCCCCAGCATTTT
CASSSAGTAVGQPQHF
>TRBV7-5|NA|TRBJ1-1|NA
TGTGCCAGAGCGCACCTGCGGGAAAGGAGCACTGAAGCTTTCTTT
CARAHLRERSTEAFF